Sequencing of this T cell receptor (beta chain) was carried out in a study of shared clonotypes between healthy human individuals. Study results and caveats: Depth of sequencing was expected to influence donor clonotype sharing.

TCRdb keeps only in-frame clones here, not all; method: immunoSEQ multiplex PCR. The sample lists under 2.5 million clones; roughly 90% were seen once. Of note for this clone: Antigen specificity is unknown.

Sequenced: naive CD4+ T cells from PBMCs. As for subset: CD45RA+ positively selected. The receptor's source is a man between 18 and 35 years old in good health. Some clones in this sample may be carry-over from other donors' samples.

CDR3 sequence (DNA): TGTGCCAGCTCACCCGCAACGACTAGCACCGACAATGAGCAGTTCTTC. Encoded protein: CASSPATTSTDNEQFF. The rearrangement links TRBV18 to TRBJ2-1; 7 positions agree with TRBD2. Looked up from germline, CDR1 is KGHSH and CDR2 is LQKENI. The CDR3 is 16 residues long. V gave up 3 bases and J gave up 5 bases; unmatched junction bases: 10.